One and the same sample provided the 14 T cell receptor beta chains below, sequenced in a study of cytomegalovirus exposure and HLA in healthy donors. The data were produced by immunoSEQ multiplex PCR, yet TCRdb's version contains in-frame clones alone and is incomplete. The sample contains around 95,000 clones, less than 85% of which appear only once. The sequenced material came from PBMCs. Receptors were obtained from a man younger than 35 in good health and CMV-seropositive.

V and J are TRBV19 and TRBJ2-7; 8 bases align to TRBD1. The ends lost 6 bases at V and 6 bases at J; junction bases unmatched: 13. Germline lookup yields CDR1 LNHDA and CDR2 SQIVND (reference sequence). The CDR3 totals 15 residues. CDR3 DNA: TGTGCCAGTAGGAGGGAGACAGGGGCGTTCCGCGAGCAGTACTTC. It translates to CASRRETGAFREQYF.

This clone was observed a handful of times. The chain uses TRBV5-1 and TRBJ2-7; a possible D gene is TRBD2 (5 bases). The germline V gene encodes CDR1 SGHRS and CDR2 YFSETQ. V shed 2 bases and J shed 5 bases, with 14 bases lying between them. The CDR3 consists of 14 residues. This CDR3 is CASSLLGLGNEQYF. The CDR3 nucleotides are TGCGCCAGCAGCTTATTAGGCCTCGGGAACGAGCAGTACTTC.

The V call is TRBV28, the J call TRBJ2-7, with 8 bases aligning to TRBD2. This CDR3 comprises 14 residues. The V segment lost 8 bases and the J segment 3 bases; nucleotides outside the gene matches: 9. Germline loops: CDR1 MDHEN, CDR2 SYDVKM. The CDR3 nucleotides read TGTGCCAGCCTGTCAATGGGACTAGGCTACGAGCAGTACTTC. This sequence encodes CASLSMGLGYEQYF.

The chain combines TRBV10-3 with TRBJ1-5; D perhaps matches TRBD1 (6 bases). The V end lost 3 bases, the J end lost 7 bases, and 19 bases lay between the germline ends. Germline loops: CDR1 ENHRY, CDR2 SYGVKD. This CDR3 contains 16 residues. The CDR3 DNA follows: TGTGCCATCAGTGACGGACAGCCTGGATTAAGGCAGCCCCAGCATTTT. As protein: CAISDGQPGLRQPQHF.

The J gene is TRBJ2-7, the V gene TRBV7-9; a possible D gene is TRBD1 (6 bases). The CDR3 contains 15 residues. Germline CDR1 reads SEHNR; CDR2 reads FQNEAQ (reference sequence). Between the trimmed V and J ends, which lost 3 bases and 6 bases, there was a span of 18 bases. The CDR3 DNA reads TGTGCCAGCAGCTTTAGGTCAGGGGCCGCTACCGAGCAGTACTTC. It translates to CASSFRSGAATEQYF.

The genes are TRBV7-9 and TRBJ1-1, with unresolved D. The CDR3 extends over 13 amino acids. The ends were cut back, 2 bases at V and 7 bases at J, with 11 bases in the middle. CDR1 is SEHNR, CDR2 FQNEAQ, per germline (reference sequence). This CDR3 is CASSLSRAGEAFF. The CDR3 region has the DNA TGTGCCAGCAGCTTAAGCCGTGCTGGTGAAGCTTTCTTT. Complete variable domain (other parts from reference TRBV7-9 and TRBJ1-1): DTGVSQNPRHKITKRGQNVTFRCDPISEHNRLYWYRQTLGQGPEFLTYFQNEAQLEKSRLLSDRFSAERPKGSFSTLEIQRTEQGDSAMYLCASSLSRAGEAFFGQGTRLTVV.

The rearrangement joins TRBV28 to TRBJ2-5; D is unclear. V lost 3 bases and J lost 5, with 7 bases in between. The CDR3 length is 12 residues. CDR1 MDHEN and CDR2 SYDVKM come from the germline V gene. The CDR3 reads CASSLFSETQYF. In DNA, the CDR3 is TGTGCCAGCAGTTTGTTTTCTGAGACCCAGTACTTC.

Written as DNA, the CDR3 is TGTGCCAGCAGTTTACTCCTCAGGGGGAACAATGAGCAGTTCTTC. Encoded protein: CASSLLLRGNNEQFF. The chain uses TRBV27 and TRBJ2-1, with TRBD1 identical over 7 bases. The germline gives CDR1 MNHEY, CDR2 SMNVEV (reference sequence). This CDR3 comprises 15 residues. The J segment lost 5 bases and the V segment lost 2 bases, leaving 6 bases of the junction unmatched.

This chain links TRBV5-1 with TRBJ2-3; 11 bases fit TRBD1. J lost 6 bases, V lost 3 bases, and 3 bases had no gene match. The CDR3 is made up of 14 amino acids. Germline V gives CDR1 SGHRS, CDR2 YFSETQ. The CDR3 DNA sequence: TGCGCCAGCAGCTCCGGGACAGGGGGTGATACGCAGTATTTT. It encodes CASSSGTGGDTQYF.

This sequence joins TRBV7-9 and TRBJ2-7; D unresolved. CDR1 and CDR2 (germline): SEHNR, FQNEAQ (reference sequence). Trimming cost V 5 bases and J 0 bases, with 11 bases left between them. This CDR3 is 14 amino acids long. The CDR3 nucleotides read TGTGCCAGCAGCACTCTACAGAGCTCCTACGAGCAGTACTTC. Protein product: CASSTLQSSYEQYF.

For the CDR3, the DNA is TGTGCCAGCTCACCTCCGGGACAGGGTCGCTACGAGCAGTACTTC. It specifies CASSPPGQGRYEQYF. The chain recombines TRBV18 with TRBJ2-7; TRBD1 matches at 9 bases. The germline gives CDR1 KGHSH, CDR2 LQKENI. The junction had 6 bases not matched to a gene; V was cut back by 3 bases and J by 3 bases. The CDR3 sequence is 15 residues long.

The chain is built from TRBV19 and TRBJ1-1; 10 bases line up with TRBD1. This CDR3 contains 14 residues. Germline V lookup: CDR1 LNHDA, CDR2 SQIVND (reference sequence). The CDR3 DNA sequence: TGTGCAGTACGAGACAGGGGGCTGTACACTGAAGCTTTCTTT. Protein: CAVRDRGLYTEAFF.

The V gene is TRBV28, the J gene TRBJ2-7; 7 nucleotides agree with TRBD1. The CDR3 runs 11 residues. V lost 9 bases and J lost 2; bases outside the gene matches: 1. Looked up from germline, CDR1 is MDHEN and CDR2 is SYDVKM. The CDR3 loop is CARQGTYEQYF. In DNA, the CDR3 is TGTGCCAGACAGGGGACCTACGAGCAGTACTTC.

The chain links TRBV2 to TRBJ2-1; TRBD2 matches at 9 bases. This CDR3 comprises 16 residues. The V and J ends lost 6 bases and 3 bases, in that order; junction bases with no gene match: 9. Germline assignment: CDR1 SNHLY and CDR2 FYNNEI. The CDR3 spells CASRQHSSGGYNEQFF. The DNA for the CDR3 is TGTGCCAGCAGGCAACACAGTAGCGGGGGCTACAATGAGCAGTTCTTC.